This TCR beta chain was sequenced for a study of T cell responses to AZD1222 COVID-19 vaccine. Sequencing used immunoSEQ multiplex PCR; TCRdb keeps in-frame clones, though not all of them. This repertoire shows about 150,000 clones, 80% to 95% found once; its top ten account for 4% to 5.5%. CDR3 length: 15 amino acids. Germline values: CDR1 MGHDK, CDR2 SYGVNS. Trimming removed 6 bases from V and 4 bases from J, with 16 bases in between. V gene TRBV25-1 combines with J gene TRBJ1-3; D might be TRBD1 (6 bases). Sequencing was performed on peripheral blood, taken on day 0 of AZD1222 vaccination. This sequence originates from an adult in good health. The CDR3 protein is CASSTPGVGGNTIYF. In DNA form, the CDR3 reads TGTGCCAGCAGCACCCCAGGGGTCGGCGGAAACACCATATATTTT. Supplemented by reference TRBV25-1 and TRBJ1-3, the full variable domain reads EADIYQTPRYLVIGTGKKITLECSQTMGHDKMYWYQQDPGMELHLIHYSYGVNSTEKGDLSSESTVSRIRTEHFPLTLESARPSHTSQYLCASSTPGVGGNTIYFGEGSWLTVV.